The present TCR beta chain was sequenced within a study of tumor-infiltrating lymphocytes in oesophageal squamous cell carcinoma. Remarks on this clonotype: The CDR3 end shows no conserved phenylalanine or tryptophan, and so a read error is likely. The DNA is omitted, as the CDR3 cannot be located on it reliably, and the CDR3 follows TCRdb's listing.

The V gene's germline CDR1 is SGHRS and CDR2 YFSETQ. Termini included, the CDR3 measures 8 amino acids. TCRdb reanalysed the PCR reads using MiXCR and keeps one entry per CDR3 protein. The sample carries approximately 7,800 distinct CDR3 sequences, approximately 15% recorded once. Material for sequencing was blood. This sequence originates from a male donor with esophageal squamous cell carcinoma. The V gene is TRBV5-1, the J gene TRBJ2-6; the D call of TRBD2 is as the table states it, not checked on the DNA. The CDR3: CASSLRAS.